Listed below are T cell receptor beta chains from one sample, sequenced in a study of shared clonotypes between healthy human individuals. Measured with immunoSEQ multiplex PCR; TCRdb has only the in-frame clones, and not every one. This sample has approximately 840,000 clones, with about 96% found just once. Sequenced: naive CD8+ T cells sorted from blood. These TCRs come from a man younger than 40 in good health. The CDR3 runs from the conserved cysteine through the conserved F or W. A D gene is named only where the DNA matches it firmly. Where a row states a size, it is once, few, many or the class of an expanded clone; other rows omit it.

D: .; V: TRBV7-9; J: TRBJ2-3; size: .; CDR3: CASSPRTLNTDTQYF; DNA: TGTGCCAGCAGCCCTCGGACCCTAAACACAGATACGCAGTATTTT
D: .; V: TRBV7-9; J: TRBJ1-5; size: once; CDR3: CASSPRATGQPQHF; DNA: TGTGCCAGCAGCCCCAGGGCGACGGGGCAGCCCCAGCATTTT
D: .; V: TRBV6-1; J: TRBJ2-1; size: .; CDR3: CASSVVGVAIYNEQFF; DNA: TGTGCCAGCAGTGTGGTTGGGGTGGCGATCTACAATGAGCAGTTCTTC
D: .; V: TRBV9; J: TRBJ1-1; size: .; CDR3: CASSGTFRDPGDTEAFF; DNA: TGTGCCAGCAGCGGTACATTCCGGGACCCGGGCGACACTGAAGCTTTCTTT
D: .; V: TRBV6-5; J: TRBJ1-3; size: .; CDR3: CASSARGGSGNTIYF; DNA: TGTGCCAGCAGTGCCCGAGGGGGTTCTGGAAACACCATATATTTT
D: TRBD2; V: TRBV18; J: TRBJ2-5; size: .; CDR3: CASSPRTSGVQETQYF; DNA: TGTGCCAGCTCACCACGAACTAGCGGGGTCCAAGAGACCCAGTACTTC
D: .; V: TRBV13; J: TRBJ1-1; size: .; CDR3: CASSGRTGPMNTEAFF; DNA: TGTGCCAGCAGCGGAAGGACGGGACCTATGAACACTGAAGCTTTCTTT
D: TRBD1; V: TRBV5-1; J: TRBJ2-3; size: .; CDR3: CASSTGQGADTQYF; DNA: TGCGCCAGCAGCACCGGACAGGGGGCGGATACGCAGTATTTT
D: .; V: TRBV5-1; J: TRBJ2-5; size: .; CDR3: CASSLEVRGIGQSNQETQYF; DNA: TGCGCCAGCAGCTTGGAGGTTAGGGGGATCGGACAGAGTAACCAAGAGACCCAGTACTTC
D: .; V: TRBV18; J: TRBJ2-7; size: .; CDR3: CASSPGTVTYEQYF; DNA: TGTGCCAGCTCACCCGGGACGGTGACATACGAGCAGTACTTC
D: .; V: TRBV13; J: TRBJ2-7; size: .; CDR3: CASSLGSEPLTYEQYF; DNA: TGTGCCAGCAGCTTAGGGTCGGAACCTCTTACCTACGAGCAGTACTTC
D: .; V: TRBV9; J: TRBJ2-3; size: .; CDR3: CASSAGRDTQYF; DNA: TGTGCCAGCAGCGCCGGTCGAGATACGCAGTATTTT
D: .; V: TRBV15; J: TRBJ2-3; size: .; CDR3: CATSGTPDTQYF; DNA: TGTGCCACCAGCGGGACTCCAGATACGCAGTATTTT
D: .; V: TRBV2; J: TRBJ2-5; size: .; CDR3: CASSEFGGEGETQYF; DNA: TGTGCCAGCAGTGAGTTCGGCGGAGAGGGAGAGACCCAGTACTTC
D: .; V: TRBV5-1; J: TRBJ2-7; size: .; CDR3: CASSLDALEQYF; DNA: TGCGCCAGCAGCTTGGATGCTCTTGAGCAGTACTTC
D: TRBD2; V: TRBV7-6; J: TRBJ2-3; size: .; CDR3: CASSLATSGSQYF; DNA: TGTGCCAGCAGCTTGGCTACTAGCGGGAGTCAGTATTTT
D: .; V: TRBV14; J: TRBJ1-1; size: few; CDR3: CASSHLMNTEAFF; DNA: TGTGCCAGCAGCCATTTGATGAACACTGAAGCTTTCTTT
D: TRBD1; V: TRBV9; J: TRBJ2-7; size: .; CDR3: CASSAGGQGYEQYF; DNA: TGTGCCAGCAGCGCTGGGGGACAGGGCTACGAGCAGTACTTC
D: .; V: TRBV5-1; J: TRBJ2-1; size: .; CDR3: CASSLGRGNEQFF; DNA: TGCGCCAGCAGCTTGGGCAGGGGCAATGAGCAGTTCTTC
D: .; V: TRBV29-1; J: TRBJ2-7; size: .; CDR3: CSVESPGLSSYEQYF; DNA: TGCAGCGTTGAAAGTCCGGGGTTAAGCTCCTACGAGCAGTACTTC
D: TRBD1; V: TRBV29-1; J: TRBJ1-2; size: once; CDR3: CSVTGTGSYGYTF; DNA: TGCAGCGTGACGGGGACAGGCAGCTATGGCTACACCTTC
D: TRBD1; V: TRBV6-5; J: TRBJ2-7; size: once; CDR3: CASSYSTGAEQYF; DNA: TGTGCCAGCAGTTACTCGACAGGGGCCGAGCAGTACTTC
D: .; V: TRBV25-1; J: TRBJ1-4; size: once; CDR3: CASSDGQSNEKLFF; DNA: TGTGCCAGCAGTGATGGGCAGAGCAATGAAAAACTGTTTTTT
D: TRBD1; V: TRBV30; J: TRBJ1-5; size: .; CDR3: CAWSRGQGAYQPQHF; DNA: TGTGCCTGGAGTCGGGGGCAGGGGGCGTATCAGCCCCAGCATTTT
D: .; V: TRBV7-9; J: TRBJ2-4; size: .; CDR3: CASGLGELLGKNIQYF; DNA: TGTGCCAGCGGCCTGGGGGAGTTGCTTGGCAAAAACATTCAGTACTTC
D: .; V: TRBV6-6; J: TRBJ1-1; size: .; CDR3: CASRNPGPEAFF; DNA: TGTGCCAGCAGAAACCCGGGGCCAGAAGCTTTCTTT
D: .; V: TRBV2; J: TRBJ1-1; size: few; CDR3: CASTVGAMNTEAFF; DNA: TGTGCCAGCACCGTAGGGGCAATGAACACTGAAGCTTTCTTT
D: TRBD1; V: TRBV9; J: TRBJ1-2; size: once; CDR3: CASSVDTGDYGYTF; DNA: TGTGCCAGCAGCGTAGATACAGGGGACTATGGCTACACCTTC
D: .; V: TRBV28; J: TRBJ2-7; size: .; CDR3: CASSLLGEPYEQYF; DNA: TGTGCCAGCAGTTTATTAGGCGAGCCCTACGAGCAGTACTTC
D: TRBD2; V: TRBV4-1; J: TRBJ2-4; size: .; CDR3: CASSQAGGGDIQYF; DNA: TGCGCCAGCAGCCAAGCGGGCGGGGGGGACATTCAGTACTTC
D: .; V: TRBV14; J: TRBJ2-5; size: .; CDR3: CASSQDPTGRETQYF; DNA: TGTGCCAGCAGCCAAGACCCGACAGGGAGGGAGACCCAGTACTTC
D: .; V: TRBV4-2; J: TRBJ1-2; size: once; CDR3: CASSQGRGYTF; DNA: TGTGCCAGCAGCCAGGGGAGAGGCTACACCTTC
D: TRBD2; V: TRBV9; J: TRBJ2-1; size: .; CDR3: CASSAASGPYNEQFF; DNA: TGTGCCAGCAGCGCGGCTAGCGGGCCCTACAATGAGCAGTTCTTC
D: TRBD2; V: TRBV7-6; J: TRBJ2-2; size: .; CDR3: CASSLRLAGVTGELFF; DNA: TGTGCCAGCAGCTTACGGTTAGCGGGAGTCACCGGGGAGCTGTTTTTT
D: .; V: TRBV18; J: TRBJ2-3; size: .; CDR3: CASSPEIYRTVDTQYF; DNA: TGTGCCAGCTCACCGGAAATCTACCGGACCGTAGATACGCAGTATTTT
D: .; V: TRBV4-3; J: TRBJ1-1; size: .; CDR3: CASSQDHWGAWAFF; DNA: TGCGCCAGCAGCCAAGATCATTGGGGGGCATGGGCTTTCTTT
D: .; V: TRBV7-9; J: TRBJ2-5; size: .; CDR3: CASSRILAPETQYF; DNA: TGTGCCAGCAGCAGAATTCTAGCACCAGAGACCCAGTACTTC
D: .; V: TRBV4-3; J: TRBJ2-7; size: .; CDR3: CASSQERAYEQYF; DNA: TGCGCCAGCAGCCAAGAGAGGGCTTACGAGCAGTACTTC
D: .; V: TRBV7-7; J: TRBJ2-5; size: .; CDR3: CASSTRPSDGETQYF; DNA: TGTGCTAGCAGCACCCGACCCAGCGACGGAGAGACCCAGTACTTC